This record concerns one TCR beta chain sequence. Its antigen is unknown. The sample is drawn from a study of shared clonotypes between healthy human individuals. As for the study in general: Per donor, three plates held CD4 naive cells, three held CD4 memory, two held CD8 naive and one held CD8 memory. Findings and caveats of the study: Lower generation probabilities were found for non-shared clonotypes than for those shared by all four donors. The study generally estimated greater richness for naive than memory subsets.

TCRdb's copy holds only in-frame clones and misses some; the assay was immunoSEQ multiplex PCR. The data contain roughly 850,000 clones, about 96% of them singletons. Only CD45RO-negative cells positively selected for CCR7 counted as naive CD8 cells, so terminally differentiated effector memory CD45RA+ cells were excluded. There were no recent acute infections or vaccinations among the donors, who were healthy HIV-negative adults. This CDR3 contains 14 residues. CDR1 is SGHAT, CDR2 FQNNGV, per germline. The ends were cut back, 4 bases at V and 5 bases at J, with 14 bases in the middle. Sequenced material: naive CD8+ T cells sorted from blood. This clonotype originated in a young man in good health. The gene calls are TRBV11-2 and TRBJ1-1; possibly TRBD1 for D (5 bases). CDR3 sequence: CASSYRRGWTEAFF. In DNA form, the CDR3 reads TGTGCCAGCAGCTACCGTAGGGGTTGGACTGAAGCTTTCTTT.